One and the same sample provided the 28 T cell receptor beta chains below, sequenced in a study of OX40 agonist ivuxolimab in advanced cancers. Some clones are missing from TCRdb's copy, which holds only in-frame ones; the method was immunoSEQ multiplex PCR. The repertoire holds roughly 29,000 clones, with roughly nine tenths as singletons. The sample in question was CD4+ or CD8+ T cells sorted from blood, obtained in a trial of the OX40 agonist ivuxolimab. The receptors come from an adult with an advanced solid tumor such as melanoma, head and neck, liver or kidney cancer.

This clone was observed a few times. The chain uses TRBV9 and TRBJ1-5; possibly TRBD1 for D (5 bases). The germline CDR1 and CDR2 sequences are SGDLS and YYNGEE. The germline V and J ends were trimmed by 2 bases and 3 bases, with 9 bases remaining between them. The CDR3 has 14 amino acids. The CDR3 reads CASSVDSINQPQHF. CDR3 bases: TGTGCCAGCAGCGTCGACAGCATCAATCAGCCCCAGCATTTT. Variable domain in full (rest from reference TRBV9 and TRBJ1-5): DSGVTQTPKHLITATGQRVTLRCSPRSGDLSVYWYQQSLDQGLQFLIQYYNGEERAKGNILERFSAQQFPDLHSELNLSSLELGDSALYFCASSVDSINQPQHFGDGTRLSIL.

The V and J genes are TRBV6-5 and TRBJ2-3; unclear D gene. The CDR3 length is 14 residues. CDR1 and CDR2 from the germline V gene are MNHEY and SVGAGI. Trimming stripped 0 bases from V and 1 base from J, with 5 bases between. CDR3 amino acids: CASSYSSGTDTQYF. The CDR3 DNA follows: TGTGCCAGCAGTTACTCGTCAGGCACAGATACGCAGTATTTT.

The chain carries TRBV4-3 and TRBJ2-1; no clear D gene. Germline CDR1 LGHNA, CDR2 YSLEER. This CDR3 comprises 17 residues. Trimming stripped 3 bases from V and 0 bases from J, with 15 bases between. The CDR3 region has the DNA TGCGCCAGCAGCCATGACCCACGAAGGAACTCCTACAATGAGCAGTTCTTC. Protein: CASSHDPRRNSYNEQFF.

V and J are TRBV7-6 and TRBJ2-3, with 11 nucleotides matching TRBD2. With V trimmed by 5 bases and J by 4 bases, 11 bases remained unmatched. Germline assignment: CDR1 SGHVS and CDR2 FNYEAQ. This CDR3 has 17 residues. CDR3 residues: CASSENIAGGGSDTQYF. The CDR3 DNA is TGTGCCAGCAGCGAGAATATAGCGGGAGGGGGATCAGATACGCAGTATTTT.

The V gene is TRBV28, the J gene TRBJ2-7, with 10 bases identical to TRBD1. The CDR3 is 14 amino acids. Germline CDR1 and CDR2: MDHEN and SYDVKM. J lost 3 bases, V lost 7 bases, and 6 bases had no gene match. The CDR3 spells CASTGTGDVYEQYF. CDR3 DNA: TGTGCCAGCACAGGGACAGGGGACGTCTACGAGCAGTACTTC.

This chain connects TRBV11-2 to TRBJ2-7, with D unresolved. This CDR3 has 15 amino acids. Germline V lookup: CDR1 SGHAT, CDR2 FQNNGV. Trimming took 2 bases from V and 6 from J, leaving 17 bases between them. The CDR3 is CASSLSQRGRAEQYF. CDR3 in DNA: TGTGCCAGCAGCTTATCACAGCGCGGACGAGCCGAGCAGTACTTC.

This clone occurred a few times. V is TRBV11-2 and J is TRBJ2-7; D is ambiguous. Germline V gene data show CDR1 as SGHAT and CDR2 as FQNNGV. Trimming removed 3 bases at V and 5 bases at J, with 8 bases between. The CDR3 sequence is 12 residues long. CDR3 coding DNA: TGTGCCAGCAGCTTCGCCCGTCACGAGCAGTACTTC. Its protein is CASSFARHEQYF.

V is TRBV7-3 and J is TRBJ1-1; 7 nucleotides line up with TRBD1. V lost 0 bases to trimming and J lost 3 bases; unmatched junction nucleotides: 10. Germline CDR1 is SGHTA and CDR2 is FQGTGA. CDR3 length: 17 amino acids. The CDR3 region is CASSLTHWEGAYTEAFF. For the CDR3, the DNA is TGTGCCAGCAGCTTAACCCACTGGGAGGGGGCCTACACTGAAGCTTTCTTT.

This chain uses TRBV6-5 with TRBJ1-2, with a possible D match to TRBD1 (6 bases). The germline CDR1 and CDR2 sequences are MNHEY and SVGAGI. This CDR3 contains 15 residues. V was cut by 2 bases and J by 3 bases, with 13 bases left in between. The CDR3 DNA reads as TGTGCCAGCAGTTACCTGGAGGGGGTCGACTATGGCTACACCTTC. This translates into CASSYLEGVDYGYTF.

The chain recombines TRBV7-9 with TRBJ2-7, with D perhaps TRBD2 (5 bases). V was clipped by 5 bases and J by 1 base, with 9 bases between them. Germline V gene sequence: CDR1 SEHNR, CDR2 FQNEAQ (reference sequence). The length of the CDR3 is 13 residues. The CDR3 sequence is CASSPPGSYEQYF. The DNA of the CDR3 is TGTGCCAGCAGCCCCCCGGGGTCCTACGAGCAGTACTTC.

This chain connects TRBV5-5 to TRBJ2-7; 9 nucleotides match TRBD1. The CDR3 is 18 residues long. Germline assignment: CDR1 SGHKS and CDR2 YYEKEE (reference sequence). Trimming took 3 bases from V and 5 from J; bases not matched to a gene: 18. The CDR3 nucleotides read TGTGCCAGCAGCTCGAACACCGGGACAGGGATCCTGTTGAACGAGCAGTACTTC. Protein: CASSSNTGTGILLNEQYF.

The rearrangement joins TRBV19 to TRBJ2-7; D unclear. V gave up 4 bases and J gave up 3 bases, with 10 bases separating them. The CDR3 extends over 13 amino acids. Per the germline V gene, CDR1 is LNHDA and CDR2 is SQIVND (reference sequence). The CDR3 coding sequence is TGTGCCAGTAGTACCCCGGACGGCTACGAGCAGTACTTC. Protein product: CASSTPDGYEQYF. Drawing the rest from reference TRBV19 and TRBJ2-7, the complete variable domain is DGGITQSPKYLFRKEGQNVTLSCEQNLNHDAMYWYRQDPGQGLRLIYYSQIVNDFQKGDIAEGYSVSREKKESFPLTVTSAQKNPTAFYLCASSTPDGYEQYFGPGTRLTVT.

The chain carries TRBV4-1 and TRBJ2-1, with no clear D. V lost 3 bases and J lost 0, with 12 bases in between. This CDR3 has 16 residues. Germline-derived CDR1 and CDR2 are MGHRA and YSYEKL. The CDR3 region has the DNA TGCGCCAGCAGCCATTATGCTGAAACCTCCTACAATGAGCAGTTCTTC. Its protein is CASSHYAETSYNEQFF.

The chain combines TRBV6-6 with TRBJ1-2, with 8 bases matching TRBD1. Losses at the gene ends were 4 bases for V and 8 bases for J; bases not matched to a gene: 12. The CDR3 is made up of 15 amino acids. Germline CDR1 reads MNHNY; CDR2 reads SVGAGI (reference sequence). The CDR3 nucleotides read TGTGCCAGCAGTTCCTCCGCCGGACAGGGAAGCGGCTACACCTTC. It specifies CASSSSAGQGSGYTF.

In DNA form, the CDR3 reads TGTGCCAGCAGCGTAGCGGGGACAGCGGGGGAGACCCAGTACTTC. It codes for CASSVAGTAGETQYF. This chain connects TRBV9 to TRBJ2-5; D may be TRBD1 or TRBD2 (7 bases each). V was cut by 0 bases and J by 5 bases, with 14 bases left in between. This CDR3 is built from 15 residues. CDR1 and CDR2 (germline): SGDLS, YYNGEE.

CDR3 residues: CSVDSPGWNTEAFF. The CDR3 nucleotides read TGCAGCGTTGATAGTCCGGGGTGGAACACTGAAGCTTTCTTT. The rearrangement uses TRBV29-1 and TRBJ1-1; no reliable D call. Germline loops: CDR1 SQVTM, CDR2 ANQGSEA. The CDR3 loop spans 14 amino acids. V was trimmed by 3 bases and J by 1 base, leaving 12 bases between them.

The chain is built from TRBV6-5 and TRBJ2-7, with TRBD2 as a possible D gene (6 bases). Trimming took 5 bases from V and 2 from J, leaving 10 bases between them. Per germline, CDR1 MNHEY and CDR2 SVGAGI. The CDR3 spans 13 residues. The CDR3 DNA reads TGTGCCAGCAGTCCCGGGGAGGCCTACGAGCAGTACTTC. Translated: CASSPGEAYEQYF.

This clone was counted once. The chain has TRBV6-1 and TRBJ2-7; 9 positions match TRBD1. V trimming: 6 bases; J trimming: 7 bases; junction bases outside the gene matches: 10. This CDR3 spans 14 amino acids. CDR1 and CDR2 (germline): MNHNS, SASEGT. DNA for the CDR3: TGTGCCAGCAGACCCGGGACAGGGTCCTGGGAGCAGTACTTC. As protein: CASRPGTGSWEQYF.

The chain employs TRBV19 and TRBJ2-3; D call uncertain. This CDR3 is 13 amino acids long. CDR1 and CDR2 (germline): LNHDA, SQIVND (reference sequence). V shed 5 bases and J shed 4 bases, with 10 bases lying between them. CDR3 sequence reads: CASSLGASDTQYF. CDR3 sequence (DNA): TGTGCCAGTAGTCTCGGTGCGTCAGATACGCAGTATTTT.

In this sample, this clone turned up a few times. The chain has TRBV7-8 and TRBJ2-3, with D maybe TRBD1 (6 bases). The V end was cut by 9 bases, the J end by 0 bases, with 16 bases between. CDR3 size: 15 residues. CDR1 is SGHVS and CDR2 is FQNEAQ in the germline V gene. The CDR3 here is CASNSYGQSTDTQYF. The DNA for the CDR3 is TGTGCCAGTAACTCTTACGGACAGAGCACAGATACGCAGTATTTT.

The rearrangement uses TRBV15 and TRBJ2-7, with D possibly being TRBD1 (6 bases). Trimming pared 5 bases from V and 4 bases from J, leaving 15 bases between. CDR3 length: 14 amino acids. Germline values: CDR1 LNHNV, CDR2 YYDKDF (reference sequence). The CDR3 bases are TGTGCCACCAGCGAAGTACCCGGACAGTACGAGCAGTACTTC. Protein: CATSEVPGQYEQYF.

V is TRBV19 and J is TRBJ2-1; possibly TRBD1 for D (6 bases). V was shortened by 4 bases and J by 0 bases, with 13 bases between the two germline ends. Per the germline V gene, CDR1 is LNHDA and CDR2 is SQIVND (reference sequence). CDR3 size: 16 residues. The CDR3 protein is CASSTATGPSYNEQFF. The CDR3 nucleotides read TGTGCCAGTAGTACGGCGACAGGTCCCTCCTACAATGAGCAGTTCTTC.

As DNA, the CDR3 is TGTGCCAGCAGCCTCCAGGACAGGGGGCGGTTGGGTGAAAAACTGTTTTTT. Translated: CASSLQDRGRLGEKLFF. The chain has TRBV27 and TRBJ1-4; 11 bases are a match to TRBD1. Germline CDR1 MNHEY, CDR2 SMNVEV (reference sequence). The CDR3 is 17 residues long. Trimming cost V 6 bases and J 7 bases; bases outside gene matches: 13. The variable domain in full, with the rest retrieved from reference TRBV27 and TRBJ1-4, is EAQVTQNPRYLITVTGKKLTVTCSQNMNHEYMSWYRQDPGLGLRQIYYSMNVEVTDKGDVPEGYKVSRKEKRNFPLILESPSPNQTSLYFCASSLQDRGRLGEKLFFGSGTQLSVL.

The rearrangement joins TRBV7-8 to TRBJ1-2; TRBD1 is a possible D gene (5 bases). The CDR3 runs to 14 residues. V was shortened by 1 base and J by 5 bases, with 11 bases between the two germline ends. The germline CDR1 and CDR2 sequences are SGHVS and FQNEAQ. In DNA, the CDR3 is TGTGCCAGCAGCTTAGGAGGGGAAACTTATGGCTACACCTTC. Translating gives CASSLGGETYGYTF. The full variable domain, with the rest looked up from reference TRBV7-8 and TRBJ1-2, is GAGVSQSPRYKVAKRGQDVALRCDPISGHVSLFWYQQALGQGPEFLTYFQNEAQLDKSGLPSDRFFAERPEGSVSTLKIQRTQQEDSAVYLCASSLGGETYGYTFGSGTRLTVV.

The chain recombines TRBV7-9 with TRBJ1-5, with 7 bases lining up with TRBD1. The V segment lost 5 bases and the J segment 4 bases; nucleotides outside the gene matches: 11. Germline assignment: CDR1 SEHNR and CDR2 FQNEAQ (reference sequence). The CDR3 length is 16 residues. The CDR3 spells CASSPWTGTPNQPQHF. As DNA, the CDR3 is TGTGCCAGCAGCCCATGGACAGGCACACCGAATCAGCCCCAGCATTTT. The variable domain in full, with the rest retrieved from reference TRBV7-9 and TRBJ1-5, is DTGVSQNPRHKITKRGQNVTFRCDPISEHNRLYWYRQTLGQGPEFLTYFQNEAQLEKSRLLSDRFSAERPKGSFSTLEIQRTEQGDSAMYLCASSPWTGTPNQPQHFGDGTRLSIL.

V and J are TRBV20-1 and TRBJ2-7; a weak D match, TRBD2 (6 bases). Germline CDR1 DFQATT, CDR2 SNEGSKA (reference sequence). The CDR3 sequence is 11 residues long. V lost 6 bases, J lost 4 bases, and 10 bases lay in between. For the CDR3, the DNA is TGCAGTGCCCGACTAGGTTACGAGCAGTACTTC. Its protein product is CSARLGYEQYF.

The chain carries TRBV5-4 and TRBJ2-7; possibly TRBD2 for D (5 bases). The CDR3 length is 14 residues. The ends were cut back, 4 bases at V and 0 bases at J, with 11 bases in the middle. Germline V CDR1 and CDR2: SGHNT, YYREEE (reference sequence). The CDR3 region has the DNA TGTGCCAGCAGCCAGACCGGGAACTCCTACGAGCAGTACTTC. It encodes CASSQTGNSYEQYF. Full variable domain (missing parts from reference TRBV5-4 and TRBJ2-7): ETGVTQSPTHLIKTRGQQVTLRCSSQSGHNTVSWYQQALGQGPQFIFQYYREEENGRGNFPPRFSGLQFPNYSSELNVNALELDDSALYLCASSQTGNSYEQYFGPGTRLTVT.

The chain carries TRBV6-5 and TRBJ2-1; D is uncertain. CDR3 length: 14 amino acids. V lost 3 bases and J lost 2, with 8 bases in between. Germline V CDR1 and CDR2: MNHEY, SVGAGI. The CDR3 sequence is CASSYRRPYNEQFF. CDR3 coding DNA: TGTGCCAGCAGTTATAGGCGACCCTACAATGAGCAGTTCTTC.